The clone carrying this TCR beta chain was counted at least ten times. Its target is unknown. This record belongs to a study of vaccination and CD4 T cells after COVID-19. Study details: The study drew post-COVID samples a median roughly 99 days after diagnosis (range 35 to 161).

Study-level findings and limits: Median SARS-CoV-2-reactive clonotype numbers rose nonsignificantly, about 20 to 38.

The time point denotes: late sampling 161 to 241 days after vaccination in a few convalescent patients. Regarding treatment: approximately 9-day PBMC culture with coronavirus spike peptide pools or control peptides (ViraFEST assay). Sequenced with the Oncomine TCR Beta short-read assay was DNA taken from cultured CD4+ T cells. MiXCR, run by TCRdb on the PCR reads, gives a single entry per CDR3 protein. The sample has tens of thousands of distinct CDR3 sequences, roughly 31% seen once; the top ten hold roughly 7.1%. V lost 3 bases and J 8 bases, leaving 13 bases between the germline ends. The length of the CDR3 is 12 residues. CDR1 and CDR2 from the germline V gene are DFQATT and SNEGSKA (reference sequence).

This material consisted of CD4+ T cells from blood, cultured in vitro, taken about 7 months after SARS-CoV-2 vaccination. The TCR was taken from a human donor who had recovered from COVID-19. The V and J genes are TRBV20-1 and TRBJ1-2; a weak D match, TRBD1 (6 bases). This CDR3 reads CSASARGGGYTF. The DNA of the CDR3 is TGCAGTGCTAGTGCCAGGGGAGGCGGCTACACCTTC.